These 21 T cell receptor beta chains were sequenced from one sample in a study of OX40 agonist ivuxolimab in advanced cancers. Using immunoSEQ multiplex PCR, the repertoire was profiled, and TCRdb retains in-frame clones only, with some absent. Counted here are about 69,000 clones, more than 85% occurring once; the ten biggest clones make up approximately 0.3%. Specimen: CD4+ or CD8+ T cells sorted from blood, collected in a trial of the OX40 agonist ivuxolimab. These receptors all come from an adult with an advanced solid tumor such as melanoma, head and neck, liver or kidney cancer.

The rearrangement uses TRBV21-1 and TRBJ1-5; the D call of TRBD1 is as the table states it, not checked on the DNA. TRBV21-1 is a recognized pseudogene. The CDR3 is 14 amino acids. The CDR3 DNA reads TGTGCCAGCAGCAAATACAGGGCTCATCAGCCCCAGCATTTT. Amino acids: CASSKYRAHQPQHF.

This chain uses TRBV28 with TRBJ1-1; maybe TRBD1 (5 bases). Germline CDR1 MDHEN, CDR2 SYDVKM. The CDR3 is made up of 15 amino acids. The V gene lost 5 bases and the J gene lost 1 base, with 14 bases spanning the gap. CDR3 loop: CASSTRALRNTEAFF. The CDR3 DNA is TGTGCCAGCAGTACCAGGGCGTTAAGGAACACTGAAGCTTTCTTT.

The V call is TRBV14, the J call TRBJ2-7; 9 bases are shared with TRBD2. Losses at the gene ends were 0 bases for V and 3 bases for J; bases not matched to a gene: 6. This CDR3 spans 16 amino acids. Germline lookup yields CDR1 SGHDN and CDR2 FVKESK. As DNA, the CDR3 is TGTGCCAGCAGCCAAGATCGGTGGACTAGCGACTACGAGCAGTACTTC. This sequence encodes CASSQDRWTSDYEQYF.

This chain uses TRBV27 with TRBJ2-3, with TRBD2 matching 7 bases. Germline V lookup: CDR1 MNHEY, CDR2 SMNVEV (reference sequence). The CDR3 length is 20 residues. The V gene end was trimmed by 3 bases and the J gene end by 0 bases; junction bases not matched to a gene: 18. For the CDR3, the DNA is TGTGCCAGCAGTTTTAGAGGGAGGGCCCTCGCTTCATTTAGCACAGATACGCAGTATTTT. Protein product: CASSFRGRALASFSTDTQYF.

This chain connects TRBV6-5 to TRBJ2-5; D perhaps matches TRBD2 (5 bases). The germline V gene encodes CDR1 MNHEY and CDR2 SVGAGI. This CDR3 region has 14 residues. The V and J ends lost 5 bases and 1 base respectively, with 11 bases between them. The CDR3 spells CASSELGSQETQYF. The CDR3 DNA reads TGTGCCAGCAGTGAACTAGGTTCCCAAGAGACCCAGTACTTC.

The chain recombines TRBV2 with TRBJ1-4; unclear D gene. The CDR3 is made up of 14 amino acids. From germline, CDR1 is SNHLY and CDR2 FYNNEI. Between the trimmed V and J ends, which lost 7 bases and 3 bases, there was a span of 12 bases. The CDR3 loop is CASTRWSPNEKLFF. The CDR3 bases are TGTGCCAGCACCAGGTGGTCGCCTAATGAAAAACTGTTTTTT.

The chain recombines TRBV30 with TRBJ1-6, with 7 bases identical to TRBD1. The trim removed 5 bases at V and 8 bases at J, leaving 15 bases unmatched. Germline V gene sequence: CDR1 GTSNPN, CDR2 SVGIG (reference sequence). The CDR3 length is 16 residues. The CDR3 here is CAWETGQNSEHSPLHF. The CDR3 DNA reads as TGTGCCTGGGAGACGGGACAGAATTCAGAGCATTCACCCCTCCACTTT.

This chain connects TRBV5-1 to TRBJ2-7, with 8 bases lining up with TRBD1. This CDR3 contains 14 residues. V shed 6 bases, J shed 4 bases, and the junction held 9 bases outside the gene matches. The V gene's germline CDR1 is SGHRS and CDR2 YFSETQ. CDR3 sequence reads: CASTPGTGIYEQYF. The CDR3 region has the DNA TGCGCCAGCACCCCCGGGACAGGCATTTACGAGCAGTACTTC.

V gene TRBV7-9 combines with J gene TRBJ1-1, with a possible D match to TRBD1 (5 bases). The CDR3 covers 15 residues. Per germline, CDR1 SEHNR and CDR2 FQNEAQ (reference sequence). Trimming removed 3 bases at V and 1 base at J, with 12 bases between. CDR3 in amino acids: CASSLLIGQNTEAFF. CDR3 DNA: TGTGCCAGCAGCTTGTTAATAGGACAGAACACTGAAGCTTTCTTT.

This chain connects TRBV4-1 to TRBJ1-1; maybe TRBD1 (5 bases). The CDR3 extends over 16 amino acids. V was clipped by 3 bases and J by 1 base, with 15 bases between them. CDR1 is MGHRA, CDR2 YSYEKL, per germline. CDR3 bases: TGCGCCAGCAGCCAGCCAACTCGGGGACCGAACACTGAAGCTTTCTTT. Protein product: CASSQPTRGPNTEAFF.

The V and J genes are TRBV28 and TRBJ1-5; no clear D. The CDR3 has 17 amino acids. V shed 0 bases and J shed 7 bases, with 19 bases lying between them. Germline CDR1 is MDHEN and CDR2 is SYDVKM. The CDR3 bases are TGTGCCAGCAGTTTATGGGCCGGGGAGCCCCGAAGCCAGCCCCAGCATTTT. Protein: CASSLWAGEPRSQPQHF.

The rearrangement joins TRBV27 to TRBJ2-7; unclear D gene. CDR3 length: 16 amino acids. Per germline, CDR1 MNHEY and CDR2 SMNVEV (reference sequence). The V end was cut by 1 base, the J end by 0 bases, with 13 bases between. In DNA form, the CDR3 reads TGTGCCAGCAGTTTATTTGGTCAGCGTAGCTCCTACGAGCAGTACTTC. It yields the protein CASSLFGQRSSYEQYF.

The rearrangement uses TRBV10-3 and TRBJ2-5; D not resolved. Per germline, CDR1 ENHRY and CDR2 SYGVKD. CDR3 length: 14 residues. V gave up 4 bases and J gave up 1 base, with 10 bases separating them. CDR3 in DNA: TGTGCCATCAGTGCCCAGACTGGCCAAGAGACCCAGTACTTC. Protein: CAISAQTGQETQYF.

The rearrangement joins TRBV12-5 to TRBJ2-5, with D perhaps TRBD1 (6 bases). Germline CDR1 and CDR2: LGHNT and FRNRAP. The V end lost 5 bases, the J end lost 2 bases, and 12 bases lay between the germline ends. The CDR3 has 14 amino acids. The CDR3 spells CASGPGTLQETQYF. DNA of the CDR3: TGTGCTAGTGGTCCCGGGACATTACAAGAGACCCAGTACTTC.

This clone has only one observation. The chain links TRBV7-8 to TRBJ2-7, with D perhaps matching TRBD2 (5 bases). V was trimmed by 8 bases and J by 2 bases, leaving 13 bases between them. CDR3 length equals 13 residues. Germline-derived CDR1 and CDR2 are SGHVS and FQNEAQ. CDR3 sequence: CASVPGITYEQYF. The CDR3 coding sequence is TGTGCCAGCGTACCCGGGATTACCTACGAGCAGTACTTC. Full variable domain (remainder filled in from reference TRBV7-8 and TRBJ2-7): GAGVSQSPRYKVAKRGQDVALRCDPISGHVSLFWYQQALGQGPEFLTYFQNEAQLDKSGLPSDRFFAERPEGSVSTLKIQRTQQEDSAVYLCASVPGITYEQYFGPGTRLTVT.

Here the CDR3 reads CASSEAGTTYGYTF. The CDR3 nucleotides are TGTGCCAGCAGTGAAGCGGGGACCACCTATGGCTACACCTTC. The chain joins TRBV2 to TRBJ1-2, with D maybe TRBD1 (5 bases). Per the germline V gene, CDR1 is SNHLY and CDR2 is FYNNEI. V lost 0 bases to trimming and J lost 4 bases, with 9 bases between them. This CDR3 comprises 14 residues.

J is TRBJ1-3 and V is TRBV11-3; TRBD1 might be the D (5 bases). The CDR3 runs to 14 residues. In germline, CDR1 is SGHNT, CDR2 YENEEA. Trimming pared 5 bases from V and 0 bases from J, leaving 8 bases between. The DNA of the CDR3 is TGTGCCAGCAGCCCCGGGGGCTCTGGAAACACCATATATTTT. It encodes CASSPGGSGNTIYF.

This clone appeared a single time. The gene calls are TRBV6-4 and TRBJ2-1, with D tentatively TRBD1 (6 bases). The CDR3 spans 16 residues. The ends were cut back, 0 bases at V and 5 bases at J, with 14 bases in the middle. From germline, CDR1 is MRHNA and CDR2 SNTAGT. The DNA of the CDR3 is TGTGCCAGCAGTGACTCCCCAGGGACACCCCACAATGAGCAGTTCTTC. Translation gives CASSDSPGTPHNEQFF.

This chain uses TRBV4-1 with TRBJ1-2; 7 bases match TRBD1. The V gene end was trimmed by 0 bases and the J gene end by 7 bases; junction bases not matched to a gene: 2. Per the germline V gene, CDR1 is MGHRA and CDR2 is YSYEKL. This CDR3 is 13 amino acids long. The CDR3 sequence: CASSQDRGFGYTF. CDR3 coding DNA: TGCGCCAGCAGCCAAGACAGGGGGTTTGGCTACACCTTC.

J is TRBJ2-1 and V is TRBV9; the D gene is possibly TRBD2 (6 bases). CDR3 size: 16 residues. V was shortened by 4 bases and J by 7 bases, with 21 bases between the two germline ends. Germline values: CDR1 SGDLS, CDR2 YYNGEE. CDR3 coding DNA: TGTGCCAGCAGCACCGTATCCTCCGGGGGTGAAAATGAGCAGTTCTTC. It specifies CASSTVSSGGENEQFF. The variable domain in full, completed from reference TRBV9 and TRBJ2-1, reads DSGVTQTPKHLITATGQRVTLRCSPRSGDLSVYWYQQSLDQGLQFLIQYYNGEERAKGNILERFSAQQFPDLHSELNLSSLELGDSALYFCASSTVSSGGENEQFFGPGTRLTVL.

The chain recombines TRBV28 with TRBJ1-2; 9 bases agree with TRBD1. Losses at the gene ends were 4 bases for V and 8 bases for J; bases not matched to a gene: 11. Germline CDR1 and CDR2: MDHEN and SYDVKM. The length of the CDR3 is 15 residues. Here the CDR3 DNA reads TGTGCCAGCAGTTACCCGGGACAGGGCCGGGGGGGCTACACCTTC. Its translation: CASSYPGQGRGGYTF.